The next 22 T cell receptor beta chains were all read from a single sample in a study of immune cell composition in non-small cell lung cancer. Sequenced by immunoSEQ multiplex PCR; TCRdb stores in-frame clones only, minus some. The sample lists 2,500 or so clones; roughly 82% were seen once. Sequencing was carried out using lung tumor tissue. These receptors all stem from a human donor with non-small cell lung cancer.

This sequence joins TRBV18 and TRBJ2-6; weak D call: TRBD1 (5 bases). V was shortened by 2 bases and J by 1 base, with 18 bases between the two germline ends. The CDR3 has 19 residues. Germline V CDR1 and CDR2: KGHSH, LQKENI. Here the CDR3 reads CASSPSARPGWSGANVLTF. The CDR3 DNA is TGTGCCAGCTCACCATCGGCGCGGCCAGGGTGGTCTGGGGCCAACGTCCTGACTTTC.

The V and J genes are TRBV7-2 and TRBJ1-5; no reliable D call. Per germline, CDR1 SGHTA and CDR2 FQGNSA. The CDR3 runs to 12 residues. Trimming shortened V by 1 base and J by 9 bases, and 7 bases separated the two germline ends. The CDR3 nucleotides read TGTGCCAGCAGCTTAGTTTACGGGCCCCAGCATTTT. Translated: CASSLVYGPQHF.

CDR3 DNA: TGCAGCGTTGTAATAGGGGGTGTTGGTGAAAAACTGTTTTTT. Amino acids: CSVVIGGVGEKLFF. V gene TRBV29-1 combines with J gene TRBJ1-4; D may be TRBD1 (6 bases). Trimming pared 4 bases from V and 7 bases from J, leaving 16 bases between. CDR3 length equals 14 residues. From germline, CDR1 is SQVTM and CDR2 ANQGSEA.

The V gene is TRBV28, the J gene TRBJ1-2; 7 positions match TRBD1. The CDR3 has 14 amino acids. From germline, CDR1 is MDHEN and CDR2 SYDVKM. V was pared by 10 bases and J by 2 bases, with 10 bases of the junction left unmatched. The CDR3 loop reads CATFITGDNYGYTF. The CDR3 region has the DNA TGTGCCACCTTCATCACAGGGGACAACTATGGCTACACCTTC.

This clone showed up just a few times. The chain's CDR3 is CASSLPGLSGGREQYF. CDR3 nucleotides: TGTGCCAGCAGTTTACCCGGACTAAGCGGGGGGAGGGAGCAGTACTTC. This chain connects TRBV28 to TRBJ2-7, with 9 bases fitting TRBD2. Germline V gene lookup returns CDR1 MDHEN and CDR2 SYDVKM. This CDR3 comprises 16 residues. With 2 bases clipped from V and 7 bases from J, the junction kept 12 bases outside the gene matches.

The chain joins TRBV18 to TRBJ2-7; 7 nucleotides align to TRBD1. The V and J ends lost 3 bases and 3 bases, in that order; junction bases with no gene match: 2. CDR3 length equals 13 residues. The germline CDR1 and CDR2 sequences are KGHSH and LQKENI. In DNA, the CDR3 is TGTGCCAGCTCACCGACAGGGAACTACGAGCAGTACTTC. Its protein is CASSPTGNYEQYF.

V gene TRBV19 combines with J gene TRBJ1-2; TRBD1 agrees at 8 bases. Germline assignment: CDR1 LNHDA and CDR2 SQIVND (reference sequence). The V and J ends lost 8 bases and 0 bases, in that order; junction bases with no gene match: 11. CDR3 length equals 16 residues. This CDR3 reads CASRRGPGLANYGYTF. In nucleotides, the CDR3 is TGTGCCAGTCGCAGGGGGCCAGGATTGGCTAACTATGGCTACACCTTC.

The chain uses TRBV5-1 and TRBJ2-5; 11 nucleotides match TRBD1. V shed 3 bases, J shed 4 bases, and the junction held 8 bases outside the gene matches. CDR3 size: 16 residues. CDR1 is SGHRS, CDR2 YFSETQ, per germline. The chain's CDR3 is CASSSGQGARLETQYF. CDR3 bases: TGCGCCAGCAGCTCAGGACAGGGGGCCAGGTTAGAGACCCAGTACTTC.

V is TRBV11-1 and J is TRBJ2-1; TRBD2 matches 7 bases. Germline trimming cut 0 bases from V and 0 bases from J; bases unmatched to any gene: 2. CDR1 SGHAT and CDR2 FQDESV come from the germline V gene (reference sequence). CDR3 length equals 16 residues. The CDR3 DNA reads TGTGCCAGCAGCTTAGCGGCTAGCGGCTCCTACAATGAGCAGTTCTTC. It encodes CASSLAASGSYNEQFF.

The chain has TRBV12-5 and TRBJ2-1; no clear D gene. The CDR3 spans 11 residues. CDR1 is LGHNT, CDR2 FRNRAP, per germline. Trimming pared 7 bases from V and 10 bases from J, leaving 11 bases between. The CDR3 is CASAVSREQFF. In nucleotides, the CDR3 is TGTGCTAGTGCCGTTTCTAGGGAGCAGTTCTTC.

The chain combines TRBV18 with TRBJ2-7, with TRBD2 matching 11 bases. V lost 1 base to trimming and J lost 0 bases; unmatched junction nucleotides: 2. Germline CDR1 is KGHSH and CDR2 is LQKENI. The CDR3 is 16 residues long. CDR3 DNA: TGTGCCAGCTCACCACTCGGGACTAGCGGCTCCTACGAGCAGTACTTC. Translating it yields CASSPLGTSGSYEQYF.

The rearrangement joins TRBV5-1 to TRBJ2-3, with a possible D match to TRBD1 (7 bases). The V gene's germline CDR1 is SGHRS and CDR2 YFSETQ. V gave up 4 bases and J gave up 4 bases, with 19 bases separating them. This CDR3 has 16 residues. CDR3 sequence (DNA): TGCGCCAGCAGCCCTCGGACAGGAGGGTTCGCAGATACGCAGTATTTT. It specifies CASSPRTGGFADTQYF.

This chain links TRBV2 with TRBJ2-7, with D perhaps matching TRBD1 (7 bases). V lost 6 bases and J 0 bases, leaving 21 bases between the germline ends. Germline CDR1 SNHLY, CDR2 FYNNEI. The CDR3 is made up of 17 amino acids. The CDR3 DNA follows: TGTGCCAGCAGCCGAACCTACTGGCGGGACAGCTCCTACGAGCAGTACTTC. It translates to CASSRTYWRDSSYEQYF.

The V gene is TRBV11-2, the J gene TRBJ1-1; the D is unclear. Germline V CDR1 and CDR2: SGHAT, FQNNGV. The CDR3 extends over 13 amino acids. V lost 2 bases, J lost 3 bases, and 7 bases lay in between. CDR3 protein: CASSLRSDTEAFF. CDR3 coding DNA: TGTGCCAGCAGCTTACGTTCCGACACTGAAGCTTTCTTT.

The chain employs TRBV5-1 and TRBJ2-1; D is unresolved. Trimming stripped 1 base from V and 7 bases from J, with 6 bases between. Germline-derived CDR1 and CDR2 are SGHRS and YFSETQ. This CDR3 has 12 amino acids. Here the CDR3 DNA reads TGCGCCAGCAGCTTGTTTCGGAATGAGCAGTTCTTC. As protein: CASSLFRNEQFF.

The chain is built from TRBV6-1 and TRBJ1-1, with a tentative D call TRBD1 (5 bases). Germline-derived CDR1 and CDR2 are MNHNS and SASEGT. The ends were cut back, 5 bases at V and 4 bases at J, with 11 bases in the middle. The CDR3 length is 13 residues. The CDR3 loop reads CASSHPGGTEAFF. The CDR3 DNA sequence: TGTGCCAGCAGTCATCCGGGGGGCACTGAAGCTTTCTTT.

CDR3: CASSGIQGSSYNEQFF. The CDR3 region has the DNA TGCGCCAGCAGCGGAATCCAGGGAAGCTCCTACAATGAGCAGTTCTTC. V is TRBV5-1 and J is TRBJ2-1; possibly TRBD1 for D (5 bases). Per the germline V gene, CDR1 is SGHRS and CDR2 is YFSETQ. The CDR3 is 16 residues long. Trimming pared 4 bases from V and 0 bases from J, leaving 14 bases between. The full variable domain, completed using reference TRBV5-1 and TRBJ2-1, is KAGVTQTPRYLIKTRGQQVTLSCSPISGHRSVSWYQQTPGQGLQFLFEYFSETQRNKGNFPGRFSGRQFSNSRSEMNVSTLELGDSALYLCASSGIQGSSYNEQFFGPGTRLTVL.

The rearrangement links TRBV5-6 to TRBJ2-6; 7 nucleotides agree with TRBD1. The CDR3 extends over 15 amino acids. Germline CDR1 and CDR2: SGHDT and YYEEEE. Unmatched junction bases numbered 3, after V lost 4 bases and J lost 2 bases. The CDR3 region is CASSNTGAGANVLTF. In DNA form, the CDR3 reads TGTGCCAGCAGCAACACAGGGGCTGGGGCCAACGTCCTGACTTTC.

CDR3 amino acids: CASQLGTYYGYTF. The DNA for the CDR3 is TGTGCCAGTCAACTAGGGACATACTATGGCTACACCTTC. V and J are TRBV19 and TRBJ1-2; perhaps TRBD1 as D (6 bases). Trimming shortened V by 8 bases and J by 3 bases, and 13 bases separated the two germline ends. The germline gives CDR1 LNHDA, CDR2 SQIVND (reference sequence). The CDR3 extends over 13 amino acids.

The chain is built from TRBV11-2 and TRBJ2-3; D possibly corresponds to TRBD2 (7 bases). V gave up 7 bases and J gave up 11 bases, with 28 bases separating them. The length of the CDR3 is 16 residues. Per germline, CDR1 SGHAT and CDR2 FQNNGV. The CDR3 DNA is TGTGCCAGCATCTGGAATTACGGAACAGGGAGGGGGGGGCAGTATTTT. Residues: CASIWNYGTGRGGQYF.

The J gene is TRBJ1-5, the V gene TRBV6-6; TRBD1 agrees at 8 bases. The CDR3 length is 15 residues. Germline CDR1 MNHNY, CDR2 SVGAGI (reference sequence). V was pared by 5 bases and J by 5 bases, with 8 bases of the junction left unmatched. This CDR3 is CASSVGRGRDQPQHF. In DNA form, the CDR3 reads TGTGCCAGCAGTGTGGGCAGGGGGCGCGATCAGCCCCAGCATTTT.

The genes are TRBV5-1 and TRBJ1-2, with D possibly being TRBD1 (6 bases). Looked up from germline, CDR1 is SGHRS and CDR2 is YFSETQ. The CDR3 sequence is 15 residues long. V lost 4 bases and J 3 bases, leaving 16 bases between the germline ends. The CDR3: CASSRGVGQYYGYTF. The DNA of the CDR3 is TGCGCCAGCAGCCGGGGGGTAGGACAGTACTATGGCTACACCTTC.